The entry that follows covers one TCR beta chain sequence. The entry originates in a study of shared clonotypes between healthy human individuals. Method: immunoSEQ multiplex PCR; TCRdb's copy keeps in-frame clones and lacks some. The sample contains about 2.3 million clones, approximately 90% of which appear only once. V was cut by 0 bases and J by 6 bases, with 16 bases left in between. CDR1 is SGHRS, CDR2 YFSETQ, per germline. CDR3 length: 16 residues. Sequencing used naive CD4+ T cells from PBMCs. Subset here: CD45RA+ positively selected. V and J are TRBV5-1 and TRBJ2-1, with D possibly being TRBD2 (6 bases). This receptor was taken from a man aged 18 to 29 in good health. Some clones in this sample may be carry-over from other donors' samples. CDR3 loop: CASSLALAGILNEQFF. The CDR3 DNA follows: TGCGCCAGCAGCTTGGCCCTTGCGGGAATCCTCAATGAGCAGTTCTTC.